This T cell receptor beta chain was captured by sequencing in a study of sequential checkpoint blockade in melanoma. Study-wide context: First-line arms were nivolumab then ipilimumab, or the reverse, randomized 1:1. Both treatment sequences were followed by maintenance nivolumab.

Looked up from germline, CDR1 is WNHNN and CDR2 is SYGVQD (reference sequence). This CDR3 has 16 residues. The method was immunoSEQ multiplex PCR; TCRdb's version includes in-frame clones alone and lacks a portion of them. This table has approximately 23,000 clones, roughly 80% appearing once. In its sample, this clone was seen once. Treatment noted: randomized to nivolumab then ipilimumab (arm A) or the reverse (arm B). The chain couples TRBV10-1 to TRBJ2-5; the D gene is possibly TRBD2 (5 bases). Matching the DNA end better, TRBJ2-7 makes the J call doubtful. Sample: CD8+ T cells sorted from blood (inferred from file names), taken from a patient given nivolumab and ipilimumab in sequence. The TCR originated in a human donor with melanoma. CDR3 sequence: CASSESTASQIYEQYF. The CDR3 DNA follows: TGCGCCAGCAGTGAGTCGACGGCTAGCCAAATATACGAGCAGTACTTC.